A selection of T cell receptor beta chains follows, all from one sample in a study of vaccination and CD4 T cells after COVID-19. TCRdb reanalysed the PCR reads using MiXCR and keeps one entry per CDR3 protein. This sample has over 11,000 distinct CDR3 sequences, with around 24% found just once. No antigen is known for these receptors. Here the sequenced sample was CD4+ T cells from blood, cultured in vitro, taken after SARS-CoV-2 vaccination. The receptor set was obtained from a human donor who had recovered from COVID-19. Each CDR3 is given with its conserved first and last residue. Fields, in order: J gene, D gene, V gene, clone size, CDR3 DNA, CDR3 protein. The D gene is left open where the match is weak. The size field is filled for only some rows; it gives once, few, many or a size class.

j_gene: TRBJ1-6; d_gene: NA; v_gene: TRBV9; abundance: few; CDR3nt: TGTGCCAGCAGCTCCCGTAATTCACCCCTCCACTTT; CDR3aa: CASSSRNSPLHF
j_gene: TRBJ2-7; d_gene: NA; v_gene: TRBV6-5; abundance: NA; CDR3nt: TGTGCCAGCAGTTACGTGCTAGGGAGCGAGCAGTACTTC; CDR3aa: CASSYVLGSEQYF
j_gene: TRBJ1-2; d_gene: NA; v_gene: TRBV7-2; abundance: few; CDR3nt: TGTGCCAGCAGCTTACAGGGGTATAACTATGGCTACACCTTC; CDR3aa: CASSLQGYNYGYTF
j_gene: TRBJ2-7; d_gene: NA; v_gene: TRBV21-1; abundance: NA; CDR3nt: TGTGCCAGCAGCCTCCGCGACACTACCTACGAGCAGTACTTC; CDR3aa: CASSLRDTTYEQYF
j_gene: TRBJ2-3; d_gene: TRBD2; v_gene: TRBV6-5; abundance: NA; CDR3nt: TGTGCCAGCAGTTATTCTCCCGGGACTAGCGGATACACAGATACGCAGTATTTT; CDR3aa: CASSYSPGTSGYTDTQYF
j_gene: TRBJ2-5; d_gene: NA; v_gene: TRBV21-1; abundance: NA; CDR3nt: TGTGCCAGCAGCTCCCATCCTAGCGGCCACCAAGAGACCCAGTACTTC; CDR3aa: CASSSHPSGHQETQYF
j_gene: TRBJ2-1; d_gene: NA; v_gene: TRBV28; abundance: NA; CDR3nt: TGTGCCAGCAGTTTGTACGCTGCCAATGAGCAGTTCTTC; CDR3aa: CASSLYAANEQFF
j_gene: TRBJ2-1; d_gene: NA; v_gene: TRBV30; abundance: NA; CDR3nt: TGTGCCTGGAGGAGAGGAGTGAACACGGAGCAGTTCTTC; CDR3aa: CAWRRGVNTEQFF
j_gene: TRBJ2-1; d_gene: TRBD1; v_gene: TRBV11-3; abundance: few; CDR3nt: TGTGCCAGCAGCTTTGGGGACAGTAGTCACAATGAGCAGTTCTTC; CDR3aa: CASSFGDSSHNEQFF
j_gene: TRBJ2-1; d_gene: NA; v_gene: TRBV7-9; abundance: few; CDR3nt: TGTGCCAGCAACAAGGGGGGATCTAGGGATGGGCAGTTCTTC; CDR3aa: CASNKGGSRDGQFF
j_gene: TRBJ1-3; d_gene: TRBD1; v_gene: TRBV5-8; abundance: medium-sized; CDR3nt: TGTGCCAGCAGCCCCGGACAGGTCAAGGGGGGAAACACCATATATTTT; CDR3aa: CASSPGQVKGGNTIYF
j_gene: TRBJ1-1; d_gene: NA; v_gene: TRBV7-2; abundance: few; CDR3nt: TGTGCCAGCAGTCCTGAGAGATATAGGGGAGCTTTCTTT; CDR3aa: CASSPERYRGAFF
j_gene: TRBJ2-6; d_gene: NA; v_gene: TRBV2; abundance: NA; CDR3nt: TGTGCCAGCTGCTTGGACAGCCCTGGGGCCAACGTCCTGACTTTC; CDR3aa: CASCLDSPGANVLTF
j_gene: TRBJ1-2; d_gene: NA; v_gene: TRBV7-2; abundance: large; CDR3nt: TGTGCCAGCAGCTTAGCGTCAGGGACCGGCTATGGCTACACCTTC; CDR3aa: CASSLASGTGYGYTF
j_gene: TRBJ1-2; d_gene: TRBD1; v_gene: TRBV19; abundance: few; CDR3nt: TGTGCCAGTAGTACCAGGACAGGAAGCAACTATGGCTACACCTTC; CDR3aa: CASSTRTGSNYGYTF
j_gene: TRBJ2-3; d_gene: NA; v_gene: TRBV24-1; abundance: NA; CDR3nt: TGTGCCACCAGTGGGTACACAGATACGCAGTATTTT; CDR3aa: CATSGYTDTQYF
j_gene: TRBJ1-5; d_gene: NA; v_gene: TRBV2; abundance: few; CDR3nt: TGTGCCAGCAGTGAAAAGGGGTTGGGCAATCAGCCCCAGCATTTT; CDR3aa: CASSEKGLGNQPQHF
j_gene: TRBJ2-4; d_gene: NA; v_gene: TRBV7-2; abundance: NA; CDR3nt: TGTGCCAGCAGCTTACCACCAAGTAGCATTCAGTACTTC; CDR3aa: CASSLPPSSIQYF
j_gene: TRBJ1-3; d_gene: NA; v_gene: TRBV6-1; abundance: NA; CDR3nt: TGTGCCAGCAGGCTCGGCGGTGGAAACACCATATATTTT; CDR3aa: CASRLGGGNTIYF
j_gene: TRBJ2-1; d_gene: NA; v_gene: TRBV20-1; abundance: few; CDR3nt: TGCAGTGCTAGAAAGACGGGACCAGACAATGAGCAGTTCTTC; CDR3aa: CSARKTGPDNEQFF
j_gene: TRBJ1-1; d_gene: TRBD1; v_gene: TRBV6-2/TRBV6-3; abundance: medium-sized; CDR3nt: TGTGCCAGCGTCAGACAGGGGAACACTGAAGCTTTCTTT; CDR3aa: CASVRQGNTEAFF
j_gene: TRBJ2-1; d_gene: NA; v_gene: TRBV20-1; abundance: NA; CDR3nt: TGCAGTGGCGAGGGAAGCTCCTACAATGAGCAGTTCTTC; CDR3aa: CSGEGSSYNEQFF
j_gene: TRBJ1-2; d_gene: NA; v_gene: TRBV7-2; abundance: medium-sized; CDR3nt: TGTGCCAGCAGCTTAGGGCAGCTATATGGCTACACCTTC; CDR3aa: CASSLGQLYGYTF
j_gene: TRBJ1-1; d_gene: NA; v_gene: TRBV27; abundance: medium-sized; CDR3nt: TGTGCCAGCATCCGATTTGCGGGGTTGAACACTGAAGCTTTCTTT; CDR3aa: CASIRFAGLNTEAFF
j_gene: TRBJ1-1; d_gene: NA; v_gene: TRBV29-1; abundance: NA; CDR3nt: TGCAGCACCGCACCGGGACAAACGAACACTGAAGCTTTCTTT; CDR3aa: CSTAPGQTNTEAFF
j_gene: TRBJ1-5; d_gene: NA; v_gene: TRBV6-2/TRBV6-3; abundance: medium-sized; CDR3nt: TGTGCCAGTTCGCCGAGGGTCAATCAGCCCCAGCATTTT; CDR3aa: CASSPRVNQPQHF
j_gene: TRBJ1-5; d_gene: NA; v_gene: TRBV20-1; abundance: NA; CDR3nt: TGCAGTGCTAGTGACGGACAGCCCCAGCATTTT; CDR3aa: CSASDGQPQHF
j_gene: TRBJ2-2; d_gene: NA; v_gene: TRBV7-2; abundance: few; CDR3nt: TGTGCCAGCAGCCCCGGGGGGCCAATGAACACCGGGGAGCTGTTTTTT; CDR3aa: CASSPGGPMNTGELFF
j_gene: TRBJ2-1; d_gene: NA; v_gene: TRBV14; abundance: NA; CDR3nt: TGTGCCAGCAGCCAGAACTCCCAGAGGGCTAGGTTCATCTTC; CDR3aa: CASSQNSQRARFIF
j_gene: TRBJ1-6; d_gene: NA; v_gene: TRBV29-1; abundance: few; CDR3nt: TGCAGCGTCGCTGGGGGCGTCGGTTCACCCCTCCACTTT; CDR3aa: CSVAGGVGSPLHF
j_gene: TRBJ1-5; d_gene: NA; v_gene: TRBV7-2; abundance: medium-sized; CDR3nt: TGTGCCAGCAGCTCCCCCCCGGGTAGTGCCCAGCATTTT; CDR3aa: CASSSPPGSAQHF
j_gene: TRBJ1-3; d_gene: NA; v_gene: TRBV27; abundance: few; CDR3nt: TGTGCCAGCAGGCTGACAGGCCCTGGAAACACCATATATTTT; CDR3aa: CASRLTGPGNTIYF
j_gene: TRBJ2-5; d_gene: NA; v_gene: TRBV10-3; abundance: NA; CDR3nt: TGTGCCATCAGTGAAGAGGGGAAGTGGACCCAGTACTTC; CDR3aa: CAISEEGKWTQYF
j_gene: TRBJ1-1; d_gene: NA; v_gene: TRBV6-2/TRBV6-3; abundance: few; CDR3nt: TGTGCCAGCCGCGGAACTGGGGCGAACACTGAAGCTTTCTTT; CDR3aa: CASRGTGANTEAFF